The 30 T cell receptor beta chains in this list originate from one sample, sequenced in a study of beta chain features in type 1 diabetes. What was sequenced were expressed TCRB transcripts, since all of the isolated RNA had been reverse transcribed. Sequenced by immunoSEQ multiplex PCR; TCRdb stores in-frame clones only, minus some. The data contain about 320,000 clones, roughly 15% of them singletons. What was sequenced was central memory CD4+ T cells from blood. Receptors originate from a man aged 25-45 years in good health.

In its sample, this clone was seen a few times. The rearrangement links TRBV12-5 to TRBJ2-2; D gene unclear. The V and J ends lost 5 bases and 4 bases respectively, with 5 bases between them. This CDR3 region has 12 residues. Germline lookup yields CDR1 LGHNT and CDR2 FRNRAP. CDR3 sequence (DNA): TGTGCTAGTGGTCCGTCCACCGGGGAGCTGTTTTTT. This translates into CASGPSTGELFF.

This clone was seen a handful of times. This chain joins TRBV7-2 and TRBJ1-6; a possible D gene is TRBD1 (6 bases). In germline, CDR1 is SGHTA, CDR2 FQGNSA. The CDR3 has 15 residues. V lost 1 base to trimming and J lost 9 bases, with 13 bases between them. Here the CDR3 DNA reads TGTGCCAGCAGCTTAGGTCCACAGGGTAGTTCACCCCTCCACTTT. Translating gives CASSLGPQGSSPLHF.

This clone was picked up a small number of times. CDR3 sequence (DNA): TGTGCCAGCAGAGGGTGGGGGTCTAGCACAGATACGCAGTATTTT. Amino acid sequence: CASRGWGSSTDTQYF. V usage is TRBV6-1 and J usage is TRBJ2-3; D might be TRBD1 or TRBD2, each matching 5 bases. Germline CDR1 MNHNS, CDR2 SASEGT. V gave up 6 bases and J gave up 0 bases, with 13 bases separating them. This CDR3 comprises 15 residues.

This rearrangement joins TRBV29-1 to TRBJ2-5; 7 bases line up with TRBD2. Germline loops: CDR1 SQVTM, CDR2 ANQGSEA. After removal of 4 bases from V and 1 base from J, the junction contained 15 bases not matched to a gene. The CDR3 contains 17 residues. The CDR3 nucleotides read TGCAGCGTTGTAGGGACTAACTATCCCAATCGCCAAGAGACCCAGTACTTC. This encodes CSVVGTNYPNRQETQYF.

The chain links TRBV2 to TRBJ2-5, with TRBD1 identical over 7 bases. The CDR3 covers 15 residues. The junction had 5 bases not matched to a gene; V was cut back by 0 bases and J by 4 bases. In germline, CDR1 is SNHLY, CDR2 FYNNEI. CDR3 amino acids: CASSEARTGGETQYF. The CDR3 bases are TGTGCCAGCAGTGAAGCGCGGACAGGCGGAGAGACCCAGTACTTC.

This chain connects TRBV27 to TRBJ2-1; 8 bases agree with TRBD2. The CDR3 consists of 16 residues. Germline V lookup: CDR1 MNHEY, CDR2 SMNVEV (reference sequence). V lost 0 bases and J lost 5; bases outside the gene matches: 6. CDR3 sequence reads: CASSLSSGGAHNEQFF. In nucleotides, the CDR3 is TGTGCCAGCAGTTTATCGTCCGGGGGGGCTCACAATGAGCAGTTCTTC.

This clone occurred a few times. This chain links TRBV28 with TRBJ2-3, with TRBD2 matching 7 bases. CDR1 and CDR2 from the germline V gene are MDHEN and SYDVKM. The CDR3 contains 14 residues. V dropped 2 bases and J dropped 5; count of bases not matched to a gene: 4. CDR3 loop: CASSLTGRGDTQYF. The CDR3 DNA follows: TGTGCCAGCAGTTTAACGGGGAGGGGAGATACGCAGTATTTT.

This clone has a handful of counts. The V and J genes are TRBV7-2 and TRBJ2-1; no clear D. This CDR3 spans 14 amino acids. CDR1 is SGHTA, CDR2 FQGNSA, per germline. V lost 2 bases, J lost 3 bases, and 8 bases lay in between. CDR3 bases: TGTGCCAGCAGCTTATTCCTTCACTACAATGAGCAGTTCTTC. This codes for CASSLFLHYNEQFF.

A few counts support this clone. This chain links TRBV11-3 with TRBJ2-3; D gene uncertain. The CDR3 runs 11 residues. V was shortened by 6 bases and J by 6 bases, with 7 bases between the two germline ends. Germline CDR1 reads SGHNT; CDR2 reads YENEEA. The CDR3: CASRNIDTQYF. Written as DNA, the CDR3 is TGTGCCAGCAGGAATATTGATACGCAGTATTTT. The full variable domain, rest sourced from reference TRBV11-3 and TRBJ2-3, is EAGVVQSPRYKIIEKKQPVAFWCNPISGHNTLYWYLQNLGQGPELLIRYENEEAVDDSQLPKDRFSAERLKGVDSTLKIQPAELGDSAVYLCASRNIDTQYFGPGTRLTVL.

This clone has at least ten counts. The chain carries TRBV19 and TRBJ1-6, with a weak D call TRBD1 (6 bases). Germline CDR1 and CDR2: LNHDA and SQIVND (reference sequence). The length of the CDR3 is 15 residues. The germline V and J ends were trimmed by 6 bases and 0 bases, with 9 bases remaining between them. The DNA for the CDR3 is TGTGCCAGTAGCCGGGACAACTCCTATAATTCACCCCTCCACTTT. Translating gives CASSRDNSYNSPLHF.

This clone was counted only a few times. The chain carries TRBV2 and TRBJ2-3, with TRBD1 matching 7 bases. The CDR3 consists of 14 residues. The ends lost 6 bases at V and 3 bases at J; junction bases unmatched: 6. Germline V gene lookup returns CDR1 SNHLY and CDR2 FYNNEI. CDR3 in DNA: TGTGCCAGCAGACACAGGGGAGAGACAGATACGCAGTATTTT. This gives the protein CASRHRGETDTQYF.

The chain combines TRBV5-1 with TRBJ2-1, with D unresolved. CDR1 and CDR2 (germline): SGHRS, YFSETQ. V was shortened by 0 bases and J by 0 bases, with 7 bases between the two germline ends. The CDR3 sequence is 15 residues long. CDR3 bases: TGCGCCAGCAGCTTGGGTGATGACTCCTACAATGAGCAGTTCTTC. It is translated as CASSLGDDSYNEQFF.

This clone was observed at least ten times. Here the CDR3 reads CASSDMTGGFYEQYF. The CDR3 coding sequence is TGTGCCAGCAGCGACATGACAGGGGGATTCTACGAGCAGTACTTC. V gene TRBV11-2 combines with J gene TRBJ2-7; 9 bases fit TRBD1. CDR3 size: 15 residues. Trimming at V came to 5 bases and at J to 3 bases, leaving 8 bases not matched to a gene. Germline V lookup: CDR1 SGHAT, CDR2 FQNNGV.

This chain links TRBV11-2 with TRBJ2-3; 10 positions match TRBD2. The CDR3 spans 15 residues. The trim removed 3 bases at V and 4 bases at J, leaving 4 bases unmatched. Germline V gives CDR1 SGHAT, CDR2 FQNNGV. CDR3 loop: CASSFGTSVSDTQYF. For the CDR3, the DNA is TGTGCCAGCAGCTTCGGGACTAGCGTCTCAGATACGCAGTATTTT.

This clone has more than one count but fewer than ten. The CDR3 here is CASSLTLGQETQYF. The CDR3 DNA reads TGCGCCAGCAGCCTGACTCTAGGCCAAGAGACCCAGTACTTC. This chain connects TRBV5-1 to TRBJ2-5, with no clear D. Trimming removed 4 bases from V and 1 base from J, with 11 bases in between. Looked up from germline, CDR1 is SGHRS and CDR2 is YFSETQ. The CDR3 runs 14 residues.

This chain uses TRBV7-3 with TRBJ2-1, with unresolved D. Germline CDR1 SGHTA, CDR2 FQGTGA. The V and J ends lost 2 bases and 0 bases respectively, with 11 bases between them. The CDR3 contains 16 residues. The CDR3, as DNA: TGTGCCAGCAGCTTAGCTGAGCGACTCTCCTACAATGAGCAGTTCTTC. Its translation is CASSLAERLSYNEQFF.

This clone was counted between two and nine times. The chain is built from TRBV19 and TRBJ1-1; weak D call: TRBD1 (6 bases). The CDR3 is 12 residues long. Trimming shortened V by 4 bases and J by 6 bases, and 9 bases separated the two germline ends. Germline V gene sequence: CDR1 LNHDA, CDR2 SQIVND (reference sequence). Here the CDR3 reads CASSTTGSEAFF. The CDR3 bases are TGTGCCAGTAGTACAACAGGGTCTGAAGCTTTCTTT.

The V call is TRBV18, the J call TRBJ2-3; 8 bases agree with TRBD2. Germline V lookup: CDR1 KGHSH, CDR2 LQKENI. The CDR3 is 15 residues long. Unmatched junction bases numbered 2, after V lost 1 base and J lost 2 bases. In nucleotides, the CDR3 is TGTGCCAGCTCACCACGTAGCGGGAACACAGATACGCAGTATTTT. Its translation: CASSPRSGNTDTQYF.

This clone was seen repeatedly, ten times or more. This chain uses TRBV10-3 with TRBJ2-1, with TRBD2 identical over 7 bases. The V segment lost 0 bases and the J segment 4 bases; nucleotides outside the gene matches: 0. This CDR3 spans 14 amino acids. Germline V CDR1 and CDR2: ENHRY, SYGVKD. The CDR3, as DNA: TGTGCCATCAGTGAGTCAGCGGGGTACAATGAGCAGTTCTTC. It yields the protein CAISESAGYNEQFF.

This clone appeared a single time. The chain employs TRBV5-4 and TRBJ2-1; 9 bases map to TRBD2. Germline V gives CDR1 SGHNT, CDR2 YYREEE (reference sequence). Trimming at V came to 4 bases and at J to 6 bases, leaving 20 bases not matched to a gene. This CDR3 spans 19 amino acids. The CDR3 loop reads CASSRIAGVGSLGFNEQFF. The CDR3 bases are TGTGCCAGCAGCCGAATAGCGGGGGTGGGCTCTTTGGGATTCAATGAGCAGTTCTTC.

The V gene is TRBV6-5, the J gene TRBJ2-1; the D gene is possibly TRBD1 (5 bases). The CDR3 runs to 11 residues. Germline loops: CDR1 MNHEY, CDR2 SVGAGI. V was shortened by 7 bases and J by 15 bases, with 16 bases between the two germline ends. Here the CDR3 reads CASTKKGVLFF. In DNA form, the CDR3 reads TGTGCCAGCACCAAAAAAGGGGTTCTGTTCTTC.

In this sample, this clone turned up a few times. This chain joins TRBV25-1 and TRBJ1-1; 7 bases align to TRBD1. The germline gives CDR1 MGHDK, CDR2 SYGVNS. The CDR3 loop spans 13 amino acids. The trim removed 6 bases at V and 5 bases at J, leaving 6 bases unmatched. The chain's CDR3 is CASRVQGRTEAFF. DNA for the CDR3: TGTGCCAGCAGGGTACAGGGGAGGACTGAAGCTTTCTTT.

In this sample, this clone turned up a few times. This chain links TRBV5-6 with TRBJ1-1; 7 nucleotides match TRBD1. The CDR3 length is 14 residues. Germline CDR1 is SGHDT and CDR2 is YYEEEE. The V segment lost 4 bases and the J segment 5 bases; nucleotides outside the gene matches: 8. The CDR3 DNA follows: TGTGCCAGCAGCACACGACAGGGTTGGACTGAAGCTTTCTTT. Amino acid sequence: CASSTRQGWTEAFF.

This chain connects TRBV6-5 to TRBJ1-2; D gene uncertain. The CDR3 contains 15 residues. CDR1 is MNHEY, CDR2 SVGAGI, per germline. Trimming left V 7 bases short and J 1 base short, with 16 bases between. CDR3 sequence (DNA): TGTGCCAGCACCAAGATAGGGAGATATAACTATGGCTACACCTTC. It is translated as CASTKIGRYNYGYTF.

The rearrangement links TRBV15 to TRBJ2-1; D uncertain. CDR1 is LNHNV, CDR2 YYDKDF, per germline (reference sequence). The CDR3 spans 15 residues. V was trimmed by 0 bases and J by 2 bases, leaving 8 bases between them. The CDR3 nucleotides are TGTGCCACCAGCAGAGATTCCCGGGCCTACAATGAGCAGTTCTTC. It is translated as CATSRDSRAYNEQFF.

The rearrangement links TRBV5-6 to TRBJ2-7; TRBD2 agrees at 9 bases. V lost 0 bases and J lost 6; bases outside the gene matches: 10. CDR1 is SGHDT and CDR2 is YYEEEE in the germline V gene. The CDR3 is made up of 16 amino acids. CDR3 sequence: CASSLAGGRAGGEQYV. In nucleotides, the CDR3 is TGTGCCAGCAGCTTGGCCGGCGGGAGGGCCGGTGGCGAGCAGTACGTC.

There are a few counts of this clone. This sequence joins TRBV9 and TRBJ1-3; tentative D call: TRBD1 (5 bases). Trimming shortened V by 4 bases and J by 2 bases, and 19 bases separated the two germline ends. Germline CDR1 and CDR2: SGDLS and YYNGEE. The CDR3 runs to 17 residues. The CDR3 DNA reads as TGTGCCAGCAGCCGGACACAAAGTCGGACGGCTGGAAACACCATATATTTT. Translation: CASSRTQSRTAGNTIYF.

This chain links TRBV5-4 with TRBJ2-3; 7 bases align to TRBD1. Per germline, CDR1 SGHNT and CDR2 YYREEE (reference sequence). The CDR3 sequence is 17 residues long. After removal of 3 bases from V and 0 bases from J, the junction contained 10 bases not matched to a gene. In DNA, the CDR3 is TGTGCCAGCAGCTGGGGGACAGCCCTGATTAGCACAGATACGCAGTATTTT. Amino acid sequence: CASSWGTALISTDTQYF.

In its sample, this clone was seen many times. At the DNA level, this CDR3 is encoded by other sequences in the same sample as well. The V and J genes are TRBV7-2 and TRBJ1-5; D is undetermined. Trimming took off 1 base at V and 3 bases at J, with 4 bases between the two ends. Per germline, CDR1 SGHTA and CDR2 FQGNSA. The CDR3 contains 13 residues. CDR3 region: CASSLGINQPQHF. Written as DNA, the CDR3 is TGTGCCAGCAGCTTAGGCATCAATCAGCCCCAGCATTTT.

This rearrangement joins TRBV7-2 to TRBJ2-5; D uncertain. Trimming pared 5 bases from V and 4 bases from J, leaving 14 bases between. Germline CDR1 and CDR2: SGHTA and FQGNSA. The CDR3 covers 14 residues. CDR3 in amino acids: CASSRSGIGETQYF. The CDR3 DNA follows: TGTGCCAGCAGCCGCAGTGGGATCGGAGAGACCCAGTACTTC. The full variable domain, in which reference TRBV7-2 and TRBJ2-5 provide the parts outside the CDR3, is GAGVSQSPSNKVTEKGKDVELRCDPISGHTALYWYRQSLGQGLEFLIYFQGNSAPDKSGLPSDRFSAERTGGSVSTLTIQRTQQEDSAVYLCASSRSGIGETQYFGPGTRLLVL.